These T cell receptor beta chains were read from a single sample in a study of cytomegalovirus exposure and HLA in healthy donors. The protocol was immunoSEQ multiplex PCR, while the TCRdb copy is restricted to in-frame clones and leaves out a portion. The table lists under 200,000 clones, approximately 81% of them singletons. The sample consisted of PBMCs. The receptors were gathered from a woman in her 30s in good health and CMV-seropositive. CDR3s include the opening cysteine and the closing phenylalanine or tryptophan. Each record gives: J gene, clone size, V gene, D gene, CDR3 DNA, CDR3 protein. D genes are given only for firm matches. Clone size is given for some rows only: seen once, a few or many times, or a class if the clone is expanded.

TRBJ2-7	-	TRBV4-3	-	TGCGCCAGCAGCCAAGATGTACTCCTCTACTCCCTTCTTACCTACGAGCAGTACTTC	CASSQDVLLYSLLTYEQYF
TRBJ1-1	-	TRBV18	-	TGTGCCAGCTCACGTTCCCTGGAAGGGAGGGACACTGAAGCTTTCTTT	CASSRSLEGRDTEAFF
TRBJ2-1	-	TRBV2	-	TGTGCCAGCAGTGAAGAAAGGGGGAGGGCAGTAGAGCAGTTCTTC	CASSEERGRAVEQFF
TRBJ2-3	-	TRBV5-4	TRBD2	TGTGCCAGCAGCTTGTCACGGACTAGCGGGAGCACAGATACGCAGTATTTT	CASSLSRTSGSTDTQYF
TRBJ2-3	-	TRBV7-6	-	TGTGCCAGCAGCCCGACGTGGGGGCGAAAGAGCACAGATACGCAGTATTTT	CASSPTWGRKSTDTQYF
TRBJ1-3	-	TRBV29-1	-	TGCAGCGCCCAAGGGGGGGGACAAACTTTT	CSAQGGGQTF
TRBJ1-2	-	TRBV28	TRBD1	TGTGCCAGCAAGACCGGCTCCGGGACAGTTGGAATTAACTATGGCTACACCTTC	CASKTGSGTVGINYGYTF
TRBJ2-1	-	TRBV28	-	TGTGCCAGCAGTTTAACACCTCCCCAGAACAATGAGCAGTTCTTC	CASSLTPPQNNEQFF
TRBJ2-7	-	TRBV6-6	-	TGTGCCAGCGGTTCGGGTGCCTACGAGCAGTACTTC	CASGSGAYEQYF
TRBJ2-1	-	TRBV5-1	TRBD1	TGCGCCAGTGGTGAGGACAGGGTGAAGGATGAGCAGTTCTTC	CASGEDRVKDEQFF
TRBJ1-4	-	TRBV5-6	TRBD1	TGTGCCAGCAGACGGCAGGGGGTTAATGAAAAACTGTTTTTT	CASRRQGVNEKLFF
TRBJ2-5	-	TRBV7-3	TRBD1	TGTGCCAGCAGCCGGACAGGGAGTTGGGAGACCCAGTACTTC	CASSRTGSWETQYF
TRBJ1-5	-	TRBV9	-	TGTGCCAGCAGCGCCCAGGGTAATAGCAATCAGCCCCAGCATTTT	CASSAQGNSNQPQHF
TRBJ2-1	-	TRBV28	-	TGTGCCAGCAGTTATAGGTCAGGCGCCGACAATGAGCAGTTCTTC	CASSYRSGADNEQFF
TRBJ1-5	-	TRBV21-1	-	TGTGCCAGCAGTGGACAGGGGGTTCAGCCCCAGCATTTT	CASSGQGVQPQHF
TRBJ2-3	-	TRBV4-2	-	TGTGCCAGCAGCCAAGATTTAGGTAGGGGAAACACAGATACGCAGTATTTT	CASSQDLGRGNTDTQYF
TRBJ2-5	-	TRBV5-4	-	TGTGCCAGCAGCTTGGTTGGGGGGAGTACGGAGACCCAGTACTTC	CASSLVGGSTETQYF
TRBJ2-7	-	TRBV19	TRBD1	TGTGCCAGTAGTCCCACCTCGAGGGACAGCTACGAGCAGTACTTC	CASSPTSRDSYEQYF
TRBJ1-1	-	TRBV7-2	-	TGTGCCAGCAGCTTAGGATCGCGGGTGGGAGCTTTCTTT	CASSLGSRVGAFF
TRBJ1-6	-	TRBV9	TRBD1	TGTGCCAGCAGCGTAGGACAGGGCTATAATTCACCCCTCCACTTT	CASSVGQGYNSPLHF
TRBJ2-3	-	TRBV5-4	-	TGTGCCAGCAGCTCAGCCAGCGGAGTTCCAGATACGCAGTATTTT	CASSSASGVPDTQYF
TRBJ2-7	-	TRBV27	-	TGTGCCAGCAGTTCCTACCTCGACAGGTTTGGGGAGCAGTACTTC	CASSSYLDRFGEQYF
TRBJ2-3	once	TRBV2	-	TGTGCCAGCAGTGGGGCGGCAGGCCGCGGGGATACGCAGTATTTT	CASSGAAGRGDTQYF
TRBJ2-7	few	TRBV18	TRBD1	TGTGCCAGCTCGTCAGGGACAGGCGGCATCGGCGAGCAGTACTTC	CASSSGTGGIGEQYF
TRBJ1-2	few	TRBV7-2	TRBD1	TGTGCCAGCAGCGTGACAGGGTATGGCTACACCTTC	CASSVTGYGYTF
TRBJ2-1	-	TRBV5-6	TRBD1	TGTGCCAGCAGCAAACAGGGGGCTTCCTACAATGAGCAGTTCTTC	CASSKQGASYNEQFF
TRBJ2-3	-	TRBV4-2	-	TGTGCCAGCAGCCAAGCTACAGGGGGGGGCACAGATACGCAGTATTTT	CASSQATGGGTDTQYF
TRBJ1-6	once	TRBV7-9	-	TGTGCCAGCAGCTTAGCCGGACACCGGAGGGGTAATAATTCACCCCTCCACTTT	CASSLAGHRRGNNSPLHF
TRBJ1-2	-	TRBV6-6	-	TGTGCCAGCAGAGAGATCGGGACACCCAGCTATGGCTACACCTTC	CASREIGTPSYGYTF
TRBJ2-4	-	TRBV2	TRBD2	TGTGCCAGCAGTCCCGCTAGCGGGGGCCCCCTTCCCAAAAACATTCAGTACTTC	CASSPASGGPLPKNIQYF
TRBJ1-1	-	TRBV5-1	TRBD1	TGCGCCAGCAGCTTGGAGACAGGGGGCGTAAGCGCTGAAGCTTTCTTT	CASSLETGGVSAEAFF
TRBJ2-1	-	TRBV11-2	-	TGTGCCAGCAGCTTAGGACAGTACAATGAGCAGTTCTTC	CASSLGQYNEQFF
TRBJ2-6	-	TRBV27	-	TGTGCCAGCAGTTTCCTTGGGGCCAACGTCCTGACTTTC	CASSFLGANVLTF
TRBJ2-7	-	TRBV7-2	-	TGTGCCAGCAGCTTAGACCGGACAGACCTCTTCTCCTACGAGCAGTACTTC	CASSLDRTDLFSYEQYF
TRBJ2-7	-	TRBV7-2	-	TGTGCCAGCAGCTTAAGGTCAGGGGCGGGCTACGAGCAGTACTTC	CASSLRSGAGYEQYF
TRBJ2-5	-	TRBV10-3	-	TGTGCCTCCCGCGAGGGGGGGGGCTCAAAGACCCAGTACTTC	CASREGGGSKTQYF
TRBJ2-3	-	TRBV19	TRBD1	TGTGCCAGTAGTATAGCAGGGGGCGAGGGGGATACGCAGTATTTT	CASSIAGGEGDTQYF
TRBJ1-2	few	TRBV18	TRBD1	TGTGCCAGCTCACCAGGGACAGATGGCTATGGCTACACCTTC	CASSPGTDGYGYTF
TRBJ1-2	-	TRBV18	TRBD1	TGTGCCAGCTCACCGGACAGGGAGGATGGCTACACCTTC	CASSPDREDGYTF
TRBJ2-1	-	TRBV9	TRBD2	TGTGCCAGCAGCACGCCCACTAGCGGTCCAATGATAGGGCAGTTCTTC	CASSTPTSGPMIGQFF
TRBJ2-3	-	TRBV18	-	TGTGCCAGCTCACCTGTAGCCGGACTCACAGATACGCAGTATTTT	CASSPVAGLTDTQYF